The 22 T cell receptor beta chains below were found in one sample sequenced in a study of CD8 T cells in ankylosing spondylitis. No antigen is known for these receptors. Study-level results: About 8 highly homologous variants made up a TCR beta motif, and this motif appeared characteristic of ankylosing spondylitis blood.

TCRdb passed the 5' RACE reads through MiXCR, listing each CDR3 protein once. The repertoire holds 330,000 or so distinct CDR3 sequences, with approximately 8% as singletons. Sequenced: blood, either unsorted or a sorted T cell fraction (not recorded which). The origin of the receptors is a male donor with ankylosing spondylitis.

The rearrangement uses TRBV3-1 and TRBJ2-3; possible D gene TRBD2, 6 bases. CDR1 and CDR2 (germline): LGHDT, YNNKEL (reference sequence). The CDR3 covers 15 residues. The V gene lost 4 bases and the J gene lost 5 bases, with 16 bases spanning the gap. CDR3 nucleotide sequence: TGTGCCAGCAGCCTGGCCGGGAGAGTGGTAGATACGCAGTATTTT. Protein: CASSLAGRVVDTQYF.

This clonotype was seen at least ten times. The CDR3 DNA sequence: TGTGCCAGCACCGCCCCGGGACACACCTATGGCTACACCTTC. Translating it yields CASTAPGHTYGYTF. The chain recombines TRBV28 with TRBJ1-2, with a weak D call TRBD1 (6 bases). V lost 7 bases to trimming and J lost 4 bases, with 16 bases between them. CDR3 length equals 14 residues. Germline CDR1 MDHEN, CDR2 SYDVKM.

This clonotype was seen only a few times. This chain connects TRBV11-1 to TRBJ2-7; D may be TRBD2 (5 bases). Germline-derived CDR1 and CDR2 are SGHAT and FQDESV (reference sequence). The length of the CDR3 is 20 residues. Between the trimmed V and J ends, which lost 4 bases and 7 bases, there was a span of 35 bases. CDR3 bases: TGTGCCAGCAGCTCCCTCCGTCCTTTATATAGTGGGAGCCGGAAAATTGAGCAGTACTTC. This codes for CASSSLRPLYSGSRKIEQYF. The full variable domain, rest sourced from reference TRBV11-1 and TRBJ2-7, is EAEVAQSPRYKITEKSQAVAFWCDPISGHATLYWYRQILGQGPELLVQFQDESVVDDSQLPKDRFSAERLKGVDSTLKIQPAELGDSAMYLCASSSLRPLYSGSRKIEQYFGPGTRLTVT.

This clonotype was recorded many times. The chain couples TRBV29-1 to TRBJ2-7; TRBD1 aligns across 7 bases. Unmatched junction bases numbered 11, after V lost 6 bases and J lost 3 bases. CDR1 and CDR2 (germline): SQVTM, ANQGSEA. CDR3 length: 14 amino acids. CDR3 nucleotide sequence: TGCAGCGTCCAAACCCCAGACAGGGACTACGAGCAGTACTTC. The encoded protein is CSVQTPDRDYEQYF.

This clonotype was counted between two and nine times. The CDR3 region is CASSPTAGVLDTQYF. The CDR3 nucleotides are TGCGCCAGCAGCCCGACGGCGGGAGTTCTAGATACGCAGTATTTT. This rearrangement joins TRBV5-1 to TRBJ2-3; 7 bases map to TRBD2. Per the germline V gene, CDR1 is SGHRS and CDR2 is YFSETQ. This CDR3 contains 15 residues. The V and J ends lost 4 bases and 5 bases, in that order; junction bases with no gene match: 10.

This chain connects TRBV4-3 to TRBJ2-2; D unclear. CDR3 size: 15 residues. Germline CDR1 is LGHNA and CDR2 is YSLEER. Trimming removed 1 base from V and 2 bases from J, with 8 bases in between. In nucleotides, the CDR3 is TGCGCCAGCAGCCAAGTCCTGGCAAACACCGGGGAGCTGTTTTTT. This codes for CASSQVLANTGELFF.

This sequence joins TRBV20-1 and TRBJ1-1; no clear D gene. CDR1 DFQATT and CDR2 SNEGSKA come from the germline V gene (reference sequence). The CDR3 runs 13 residues. V was trimmed by 1 base and J by 3 bases, leaving 9 bases between them. CDR3 nucleotides: TGCAGTGCTAGAGCCGACCGGGACACTGAAGCTTTCTTT. This gives the protein CSARADRDTEAFF.

The rearrangement links TRBV4-1 to TRBJ2-7; perhaps TRBD2 as D (6 bases). V gave up 1 base and J gave up 3 bases, with 13 bases separating them. CDR1 and CDR2 (germline): MGHRA, YSYEKL. The CDR3 loop spans 15 amino acids. The DNA for the CDR3 is TGCGCCAGCAGCCAAGGGTCTAGCGAACACTACGAGCAGTACTTC. This translates into CASSQGSSEHYEQYF.

Only a few counts were recorded for this clonotype. V and J are TRBV21-1 and TRBJ2-7. TRBV21-1 is annotated as a pseudogene. CDR3 length: 18 residues. CDR3 protein: CASSNALFPWVRAYEQYF. In DNA, the CDR3 is TGTGCCAGCAGCAACGCCCTGTTCCCATGGGTACGGGCCTACGAGCAGTACTTC.

The chain has TRBV27 and TRBJ2-2, with D maybe TRBD2 (5 bases). Per the germline V gene, CDR1 is MNHEY and CDR2 is SMNVEV (reference sequence). CDR3 length: 15 amino acids. V was cut by 0 bases and J by 6 bases, with 11 bases left in between. The CDR3 spells CASSLSINGAGELFF. CDR3 nucleotides: TGTGCCAGCAGTTTATCGATAAACGGGGCCGGGGAGCTGTTTTTT.

This clonotype was seen a few times. The chain combines TRBV20-1 with TRBJ2-7, with 15 positions matching TRBD2. The V gene's germline CDR1 is DFQATT and CDR2 SNEGSKA (reference sequence). Germline trimming cut 7 bases from V and 0 bases from J; bases unmatched to any gene: 7. The CDR3 totals 16 residues. CDR3 amino acids: CSVPGLAGGHSYEQYF. Written as DNA, the CDR3 is TGCAGTGTACCGGGACTAGCGGGAGGTCACTCCTACGAGCAGTACTTC.

Only a few counts were recorded for this clonotype. The chain uses TRBV9 and TRBJ2-2; D is undetermined. The CDR3 covers 16 residues. Trimming left V 0 bases short and J 2 bases short, with 11 bases between. The germline V gene encodes CDR1 SGDLS and CDR2 YYNGEE. The CDR3 bases are TGTGCCAGCAGCGTAGCTGGCGCCAGTAACACCGGGGAGCTGTTTTTT. Encoded protein: CASSVAGASNTGELFF.

This clonotype was counted a few times. The CDR3 DNA reads as TGTGCCAGCAGTCAAGGGACATCGGAGAAAGAGACCCAGTACTTC. Amino acids: CASSQGTSEKETQYF. The chain has TRBV27 and TRBJ2-5, with TRBD1 as a possible D gene (6 bases). The CDR3 runs 15 residues. The germline gives CDR1 MNHEY, CDR2 SMNVEV (reference sequence). Deletions cut 5 bases from V and 3 bases from J, with 16 bases between.

The chain is built from TRBV29-1 and TRBJ1-1; D is possibly TRBD1 (5 bases). Germline values: CDR1 SQVTM, CDR2 ANQGSEA. Trimming removed 7 bases from V and 6 bases from J, with 21 bases in between. The CDR3 is made up of 14 amino acids. The CDR3 sequence is CSARVGGDNPEAFF. CDR3 nucleotide sequence: TGCAGCGCCAGGGTAGGCGGGGATAACCCTGAAGCTTTCTTT. Looking up the rest from reference TRBV29-1 and TRBJ1-1 gives the full variable domain: SAVISQKPSRDICQRGTSLTIQCQVDSQVTMMFWYRQQPGQSLTLIATANQGSEATYESGFVIDKFPISRPNLTFSTLTVSNMSPEDSSIYLCSARVGGDNPEAFFGQGTRLTVV.

The V and J genes are TRBV9 and TRBJ2-2; 8 bases line up with TRBD1. Per germline, CDR1 SGDLS and CDR2 YYNGEE. The CDR3 runs to 16 residues. The ends lost 4 bases at V and 3 bases at J; junction bases unmatched: 8. CDR3 coding DNA: TGTGCCAGCAGCATCCAGGGGGCGGCGGACACCGGGGAGCTGTTTTTT. Amino acids: CASSIQGAADTGELFF.

This clonotype has a single count. Just one base apart from a much larger clone, this may be a read error. The chain combines TRBV29-1 with TRBJ1-4; possibly TRBD1 for D (5 bases). Germline CDR1 is SQVTM and CDR2 is ANQGSEA. Trimming cost V 4 bases and J 9 bases, with 9 bases left between them. The CDR3 is 11 amino acids. CDR3 amino acids: CSVGGAQKLFF. CDR3 DNA: TGCAGCGTTGGGGGCGCGCAAAAACTGTTTTTT.

In its sample, this clonotype was seen many times. This chain links TRBV5-1 with TRBJ2-7; D unresolved. V gave up 0 bases and J gave up 2 bases, with 6 bases separating them. The CDR3 is made up of 13 amino acids. CDR1 is SGHRS and CDR2 is YFSETQ in the germline V gene. The chain's CDR3 is CASSLGAAYEQYF. For the CDR3, the DNA is TGCGCCAGCAGCTTGGGGGCGGCCTACGAGCAGTACTTC. The complete variable domain, with remaining parts taken from reference TRBV5-1 and TRBJ2-7, reads KAGVTQTPRYLIKTRGQQVTLSCSPISGHRSVSWYQQTPGQGLQFLFEYFSETQRNKGNFPGRFSGRQFSNSRSEMNVSTLELGDSALYLCASSLGAAYEQYFGPGTRLTVT.

At least ten counts were recorded for this clonotype. The CDR3 loop reads CASRPGQGFEKLFF. The CDR3 nucleotides are TGCGCCAGCAGACCAGGACAGGGGTTTGAAAAACTGTTTTTT. V is TRBV5-1 and J is TRBJ1-4; 9 nucleotides match TRBD1. This CDR3 comprises 14 residues. Trimming took 5 bases from V and 7 from J; bases not matched to a gene: 6. Germline CDR1 is SGHRS and CDR2 is YFSETQ.

The genes are TRBV2 and TRBJ1-3; a weak D match, TRBD1 (6 bases). Trimming took 5 bases from V and 4 from J, leaving 15 bases between them. Germline lookup yields CDR1 SNHLY and CDR2 FYNNEI. The CDR3 extends over 15 amino acids. CDR3 amino acids: CASSWTGGIGNTIYF. CDR3 DNA sequence: TGTGCCAGCAGTTGGACGGGGGGCATCGGAAACACCATATATTTT.

Many counts were recorded for this clonotype. This chain links TRBV14 with TRBJ2-1; D remains ambiguous. Trimming took 0 bases from V and 8 from J, leaving 5 bases between them. Looked up from germline, CDR1 is SGHDN and CDR2 is FVKESK. The CDR3 totals 12 residues. DNA for the CDR3: TGTGCCAGCAGCCAAGATCCCTATGAGCAGTTCTTC. This translates into CASSQDPYEQFF.

In this sample, this clonotype turned up many times. The CDR3 bases are TGCGCCAGCAGCTTGGCCTCTCTAGCTGATGAGCAGTTCTTC. This encodes CASSLASLADEQFF. The chain has TRBV5-1 and TRBJ2-1, with D tentatively TRBD2 (5 bases). The CDR3 spans 14 residues. Germline V gene lookup returns CDR1 SGHRS and CDR2 YFSETQ. The V and J ends lost 0 bases and 8 bases respectively, with 12 bases between them.

Here the CDR3 reads CASSQTWGNQPQHF. For the CDR3, the DNA is TGTGCCAGCAGCCAGACCTGGGGGAATCAGCCCCAGCATTTT. The chain combines TRBV7-2 with TRBJ1-5, with D tentatively TRBD1 (5 bases). CDR1 is SGHTA and CDR2 is FQGNSA in the germline V gene. V lost 5 bases, J lost 4 bases, and 12 bases lay in between. The CDR3 spans 14 residues.